This T cell receptor (beta chain) is from a study of CD8+ T cells in alopecia areata. The CDR3 has 14 residues. CDR1 is MNHEY, CDR2 SVGAGI, per germline. V lost 7 bases and J 2 bases, leaving 15 bases between the germline ends. TCR sequencing used cDNA made by reverse transcription of extracted RNA. Using immunoSEQ multiplex PCR, the repertoire was profiled, and TCRdb retains in-frame clones only, with some absent. Of 80,000 or so clones in the sample, around 60% are singletons; the top ten hold 20% to 30%. Treatment: oral pan-JAK inhibitor, 5-10 mg twice daily. The sequenced sample was CD8+ T cells sorted from blood, obtained at week 24, from a patient treated with tofacitinib. This TCR was recovered from a human donor with alopecia areata. This sequence joins TRBV6-5 and TRBJ2-7; D might be TRBD1 or TRBD2, each matching 5 bases. CDR3 in amino acids: CASNNVGAAYEQYF. CDR3 nucleotides: TGTGCCAGCAACAACGTCGGGGCCGCCTACGAGCAGTACTTC.